This TCR beta chain was documented in a study of blood T cell repertoires in COVID-19. Study details: Whether acute or convalescent, the COVID-19 samples came from the United States, Italy and Spain. Sample material is recorded as cDNA or gDNA derived from T cells, B-cell-depleted T cells, or PBMCs.

The germline gives CDR1 SGHAT, CDR2 FQNNGV. V shed 4 bases, J shed 5 bases, and the junction held 7 bases outside the gene matches. The CDR3 is made up of 15 amino acids. The repertoire was sequenced with immunoSEQ multiplex PCR; TCRdb's copy has only in-frame clones and lacks some. The sample yields 35,000 to 45,000 clones, 70% to 90% seen once. This chain joins TRBV11-2 and TRBJ2-5, with 10 bases identical to TRBD2. The sample taken for sequencing was peripheral blood. The origin of this receptor is a human donor in a cohort sampled during active COVID-19. DNA for the CDR3: TGTGCCAGCAGCTCACCACTAGCGGGGTTGGAGACCCAGTACTTC. Its translation: CASSSPLAGLETQYF.